Presented here are 13 T cell receptor beta chains from one specimen sequenced in a study of cytomegalovirus exposure and HLA in healthy donors. Vbeta (60) and Jbeta (13) primers were used in the PCR. Using immunoSEQ multiplex PCR, the repertoire was profiled, and TCRdb retains in-frame clones only, with some absent. The sample lists just over 150,000 clones, approximately 79% occurring once. Sample: PBMCs. These receptors all stem from a woman aged 45-60 years in good health and CMV-seropositive.

This clone appeared once. The chain uses TRBV9 and TRBJ2-1; 14 bases map to TRBD2. This CDR3 is 16 amino acids long. Germline values: CDR1 SGDLS, CDR2 YYNGEE. The J segment lost 8 bases and the V segment lost 3 bases, leaving 7 bases of the junction unmatched. The DNA for the CDR3 is TGTGCCAGCAGCGCCCCCCCGGGACTAGCGGGGGATGAGCAGTTCTTC. It codes for CASSAPPGLAGDEQFF.

This clone has a single count. The chain carries TRBV10-3 and TRBJ1-1, with D possibly matching TRBD1 (5 bases). V shed 8 bases and J shed 3 bases, with 13 bases lying between them. The germline V gene encodes CDR1 ENHRY and CDR2 SYGVKD. This CDR3 spans 13 amino acids. For the CDR3, the DNA is TGTGCCATCGCCCTGGGGGGGGACACTGAAGCTTTCTTT. It yields the protein CAIALGGDTEAFF.

The chain carries TRBV28 and TRBJ1-6; no clear D gene. This CDR3 region has 16 residues. The V end lost 3 bases, the J end lost 2 bases, and 11 bases lay between the germline ends. Germline CDR1 and CDR2: MDHEN and SYDVKM. The CDR3 region is CASSLFQATYNSPLHF. DNA of the CDR3: TGTGCCAGCAGTTTGTTCCAGGCGACCTATAATTCACCCCTCCACTTT.

The V and J genes are TRBV2 and TRBJ2-5, with TRBD2 as a possible D gene (5 bases). The assigned J gene may be wrong: the sequence end matches TRBJ2-7 better. Germline V gives CDR1 SNHLY, CDR2 FYNNEI. This CDR3 has 14 amino acids. The CDR3 sequence is CASCPSGSSYEQYF. CDR3 nucleotides: TGTGCCAGCTGCCCTTCGGGGAGCTCCTACGAGCAGTACTTC.

This chain connects TRBV13 to TRBJ2-3, with D tentatively TRBD2 (5 bases). The CDR3 spans 15 residues. Germline loops: CDR1 PRHDT, CDR2 FYEKMQ (reference sequence). V was shortened by 9 bases and J by 1 base, with 17 bases between the two germline ends. The CDR3, as DNA: TGTGCCAGTACCCCGGGGTCGCCGGGCACAGATACGCAGTATTTT. The encoded protein is CASTPGSPGTDTQYF.

The chain joins TRBV7-9 to TRBJ2-7; 14 bases are a match to TRBD2. The CDR3 has 17 amino acids. Germline values: CDR1 SEHNR, CDR2 FQNEAQ (reference sequence). J lost 2 bases, V lost 3 bases, and 6 bases had no gene match. As DNA, the CDR3 is TGTGCCAGCAGCTTTGGGACTAGCGGGGGATTTACCTACGAGCAGTACTTC. Protein sequence: CASSFGTSGGFTYEQYF.

The chain recombines TRBV4-1 with TRBJ1-4; 7 bases line up with TRBD1. The length of the CDR3 is 16 residues. The germline V gene has CDR1 MGHRA and CDR2 YSYEKL. V lost 0 bases to trimming and J lost 3 bases; unmatched junction nucleotides: 4. This CDR3 is CASSQDFGTANEKLFF. In DNA, the CDR3 is TGCGCCAGCAGCCAAGATTTCGGGACAGCTAATGAAAAACTGTTTTTT.

The chain couples TRBV30 to TRBJ2-1, with 7 positions matching TRBD2. With V trimmed by 0 bases and J by 10 bases, 9 bases remained unmatched. CDR3 length: 14 amino acids. Germline V gene lookup returns CDR1 GTSNPN and CDR2 SVGIG (reference sequence). DNA for the CDR3: TGTGCCTGGAGTGTACACGGACTAGTAGGGGAGCAGTTCTTC. It specifies CAWSVHGLVGEQFF. Variable domain in full (rest from reference TRBV30 and TRBJ2-1): SQTIHQWPATLVQPVGSPLSLECTVEGTSNPNLYWYRQAAGRGLQLLFYSVGIGQISSEVPQNLSASRPQDRQFILSSKKLLLSDSGFYLCAWSVHGLVGEQFFGPGTRLTVL.

The CDR3 protein is CASSYDRDTEAFF. CDR3 bases: TGTGCCAGCAGCTATGACAGGGACACTGAAGCTTTCTTT. This chain joins TRBV7-9 and TRBJ1-1; the match to TRBD1 covers 7 bases. V lost 4 bases to trimming and J lost 3 bases; unmatched junction nucleotides: 2. This CDR3 is built from 13 residues. Per germline, CDR1 SEHNR and CDR2 FQNEAQ (reference sequence).

The chain employs TRBV9 and TRBJ1-5; 9 bases line up with TRBD1. Germline trimming cut 2 bases from V and 3 bases from J; bases unmatched to any gene: 18. The germline V gene encodes CDR1 SGDLS and CDR2 YYNGEE. CDR3 size: 20 residues. The CDR3 region has the DNA TGTGCCAGCAGCGTCCAATTTACCGGGACAGGGAATGCGGACAATCAGCCCCAGCATTTT. Its translation: CASSVQFTGTGNADNQPQHF.

V and J are TRBV6-5 and TRBJ2-3; 9 bases align to TRBD2. The CDR3 loop spans 15 amino acids. V lost 4 bases, J lost 2 bases, and 4 bases stayed unmatched. Germline V gives CDR1 MNHEY, CDR2 SVGAGI. CDR3 sequence (DNA): TGTGCCAGCAGTTCCGGGACTAGCCTCACAGATACGCAGTATTTT. It codes for CASSSGTSLTDTQYF.

The chain links TRBV4-3 to TRBJ1-3, with D uncertain. The length of the CDR3 is 13 residues. The germline V gene has CDR1 LGHNA and CDR2 YSLEER. Trimming cost V 1 base and J 2 bases, with 3 bases left between them. The CDR3 nucleotides read TGCGCCAGCAGCCAAGGTACTGGAAACACCATATATTTT. Its protein is CASSQGTGNTIYF.

The sample holds one count of this clone. V is TRBV4-2 and J is TRBJ2-3; D is unclear. Trimming pared 4 bases from V and 1 base from J, leaving 6 bases between. Germline CDR1 and CDR2: LGHNA and YNFKEQ. The CDR3 has 13 amino acids. The CDR3 is CASSPRGTDTQYF. The DNA of the CDR3 is TGTGCCAGCAGCCCTCGGGGCACAGATACGCAGTATTTT.